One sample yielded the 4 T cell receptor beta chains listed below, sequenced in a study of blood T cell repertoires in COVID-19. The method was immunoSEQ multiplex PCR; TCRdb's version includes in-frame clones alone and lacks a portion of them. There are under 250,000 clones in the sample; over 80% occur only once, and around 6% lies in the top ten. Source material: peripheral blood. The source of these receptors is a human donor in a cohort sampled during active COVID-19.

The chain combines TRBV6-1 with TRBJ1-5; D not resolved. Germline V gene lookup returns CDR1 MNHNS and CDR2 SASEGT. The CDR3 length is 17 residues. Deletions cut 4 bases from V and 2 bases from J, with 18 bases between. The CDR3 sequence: CASSADLGHGGNQPQHF. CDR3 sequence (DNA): TGTGCCAGCAGTGCCGATCTGGGCCACGGGGGCAATCAGCCCCAGCATTTT.

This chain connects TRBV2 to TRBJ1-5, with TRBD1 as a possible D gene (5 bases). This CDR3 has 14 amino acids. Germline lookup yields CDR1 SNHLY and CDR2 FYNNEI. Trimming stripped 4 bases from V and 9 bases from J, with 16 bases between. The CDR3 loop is CASSVGGQLGPQHF. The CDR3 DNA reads TGTGCCAGCAGTGTCGGGGGTCAACTCGGGCCCCAGCATTTT.

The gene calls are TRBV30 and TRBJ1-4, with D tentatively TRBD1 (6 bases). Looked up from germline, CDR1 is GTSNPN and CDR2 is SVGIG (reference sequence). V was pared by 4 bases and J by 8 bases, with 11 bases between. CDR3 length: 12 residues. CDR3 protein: CAWNRELEKLFF. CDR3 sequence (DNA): TGTGCCTGGAACAGGGAACTCGAAAAACTGTTTTTT.

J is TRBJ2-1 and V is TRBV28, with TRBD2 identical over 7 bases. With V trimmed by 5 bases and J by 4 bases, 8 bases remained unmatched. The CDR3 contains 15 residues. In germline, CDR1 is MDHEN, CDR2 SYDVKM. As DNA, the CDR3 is TGTGCCAGCAGTATACAGCGGGGAACTTACAATGAGCAGTTCTTC. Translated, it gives CASSIQRGTYNEQFF.